This paragraph covers one TCR delta chain sequence. The translation of this DNA and the TCRdb protein of a much larger clone differ at residue 21, probably owing to a read error; the protein shown here is translated from the DNA. This record belongs to a study of γδ T cells in repeated Plasmodium falciparum infection. Study details: Malaria-naive adults were infected with P. falciparum NF54 four times over around 640 days. Sampling occurred at baseline, pre-infection for selected infections, and 21 days post-infection.

Vgamma9/Vdelta2+ and Vdelta2-negative gammadelta T cells were flow-sorted from PBMC for bulk sequencing. This CDR3 spans 22 amino acids. CDR1 and CDR2 from the germline V gene are TSWWSYY and QGS. Each sorted gammadelta sample had TRG and TRD chains sequenced. TCRdb called clones anew from the multiplex PCR reads with CATT. This sample has around 82,000 delta-chain clones, with 1.4% to 1.5% found just once. This clonotype originated in a pool of human donors (malaria-infected and uninfected, not separated). The specimen sequenced was gamma-delta T cells from blood. TRDV1 is the V gene, and the J gene was not called; TRDD3 is the table's D call and was not checked against the DNA. The CDR3 DNA follows: TGTGCTCTTGGGGAGGCTACGAGGTGGGGGATTTGCTGCCCGTTGACTGGCGATAAACTCACCTTT. Amino acid sequence: CALGEATRWGICCPLTGDKLTF.